This entry lists 29 T cell receptor beta chains sequenced from one sample in a study of early T cells in non-severe SARS-CoV-2 infection. Each CDR3 protein is one row after TCRdb ran MiXCR on the 5' RACE reads. The data show roughly 51,000 distinct CDR3 sequences, with approximately 7.5% seen just once and 5.8% held by the top ten. Sequencing was performed on whole blood. These receptors all stem from an adult who was a healthcare worker with PCR-confirmed SARS-CoV-2 infection or an uninfected control (not recorded which).

The chain combines TRBV10-2 with TRBJ2-5; D is possibly TRBD1 (5 bases). This CDR3 region has 12 residues. The germline V gene has CDR1 WSHSY and CDR2 SAAADI. Trimming took 6 bases from V and 1 from J, leaving 6 bases between them. CDR3 sequence (DNA): TGCGCCAGCAGGGACATCCAAGAGACCCAGTACTTC. It translates to CASRDIQETQYF.

This clonotype was counted at least ten times. The rearrangement uses TRBV30 and TRBJ1-6; no reliable D call. V was cut by 4 bases and J by 0 bases, with 10 bases left in between. There are 15 residues in the CDR3. The germline V gene encodes CDR1 GTSNPN and CDR2 SVGIG (reference sequence). CDR3 sequence reads: CAWMDGSSYNSPLHF. The DNA of the CDR3 is TGTGCCTGGATGGACGGGAGCTCCTATAATTCACCCCTCCACTTT.

This clonotype was seen at least ten times. The chain joins TRBV5-1 to TRBJ1-2; D perhaps matches TRBD1 (5 bases). V gave up 0 bases and J gave up 1 base, with 7 bases separating them. Germline CDR1 is SGHRS and CDR2 is YFSETQ. This CDR3 spans 14 amino acids. In DNA form, the CDR3 reads TGCGCCAGCAGCTTGGAGGGGATTAACTATGGCTACACCTTC. Protein product: CASSLEGINYGYTF.

The table lists this clonotype with many counts. CDR3 DNA sequence: TGTGCCGAAAAAAGCTCGGAGGGGTCTAATTCACCCCTCCACTTT. Its translation is CAEKSSEGSNSPLHF. The chain joins TRBV2 to TRBJ1-6, with D tentatively TRBD1 (5 bases). The CDR3 spans 15 residues. Germline CDR1 is SNHLY and CDR2 is FYNNEI. V lost 11 bases and J lost 6, with 20 bases in between.

This clonotype was seen a few times. V and J are TRBV10-2 and TRBJ1-2, with unresolved D. The CDR3 sequence is 14 residues long. V shed 4 bases and J shed 2 bases, with 11 bases lying between them. From germline, CDR1 is WSHSY and CDR2 SAAADI. This CDR3 is CASSVTLTNYGYTF. CDR3 coding DNA: TGCGCCAGCAGTGTTACCCTGACGAACTATGGCTACACCTTC.

In this sample, this clonotype turned up many times. This sequence joins TRBV20-1 and TRBJ1-1, with 10 bases that match TRBD1. Germline V lookup: CDR1 DFQATT, CDR2 SNEGSKA (reference sequence). There are 13 residues in the CDR3. With V trimmed by 6 bases and J by 3 bases, 4 bases remained unmatched. In nucleotides, the CDR3 is TGCAGTGCCAGGACAGGGGGGCACACTGAAGCTTTCTTT. This gives the protein CSARTGGHTEAFF.

The V gene is TRBV18, the J gene TRBJ1-4; TRBD1 matches 10 bases. Germline V gene lookup returns CDR1 KGHSH and CDR2 LQKENI. The CDR3 sequence is 17 residues long. After removal of 0 bases from V and 4 bases from J, the junction contained 5 bases not matched to a gene. CDR3 coding DNA: TGTGCCAGCTCACCACCGAGGGGGACAGGGGATAATGAAAAACTGTTTTTT. Translated: CASSPPRGTGDNEKLFF.

This clonotype turned up a few times. This sequence joins TRBV28 and TRBJ1-2; D call uncertain. V lost 4 bases to trimming and J lost 3 bases, with 15 bases between them. Looked up from germline, CDR1 is MDHEN and CDR2 is SYDVKM. The CDR3 runs 15 residues. The CDR3 region is CASSSAPLIYYGYTF. The CDR3 coding sequence is TGTGCCAGCAGTTCTGCACCACTTATCTACTATGGCTACACCTTC.

This clonotype has a count of ten or more. V gene TRBV29-1 combines with J gene TRBJ1-5; possibly TRBD1 for D (5 bases). The CDR3 length is 12 residues. Trimming took 4 bases from V and 4 from J, leaving 8 bases between them. Per germline, CDR1 SQVTM and CDR2 ANQGSEA. The CDR3 nucleotides are TGCAGCGTTGCCAGGGAAAATCAGCCCCAGCATTTT. Encoded protein: CSVARENQPQHF.

A word on this clonotype: Just one base apart from a much larger clone, this may be a read error. The chain carries TRBV13 and TRBJ1-3; D is undetermined. CDR1 and CDR2 (germline): PRHDT, FYEKMQ (reference sequence). The CDR3 contains 16 residues. CDR3 nucleotide sequence: TGTACCAGCAGCTCCCAAAGGGAGTTACTTGGAAACACCATATATTTT. It yields the protein CTSSSQRELLGNTIYF.

By frequency in the sample, this clonotype is medium-sized. The CDR3 region has the DNA TGTGCCAGCACCTACAGGGATAATTCACCCCTCCACTTT. As protein: CASTYRDNSPLHF. J is TRBJ1-6 and V is TRBV12-3 or TRBV12-4; a weak D match, TRBD1 (6 bases). The V and J ends lost 7 bases and 5 bases respectively, with 9 bases between them. This CDR3 has 13 residues.

This clonotype has at least ten counts. The chain links TRBV12-3 or TRBV12-4 to TRBJ1-5; tentatively, D is TRBD1 (5 bases). The CDR3 is 14 residues long. Trimming pared 1 base from V and 5 bases from J, leaving 9 bases between. The chain's CDR3 is CASSLGGRDQPQHF. The CDR3 nucleotides are TGTGCCAGCAGTTTAGGGGGGAGAGATCAGCCCCAGCATTTT.

This clonotype was recorded a few times. V and J are TRBV19 and TRBJ1-5; D is unclear. The CDR3 runs to 15 residues. CDR1 and CDR2 (germline): LNHDA, SQIVND (reference sequence). Trimming stripped 2 bases from V and 1 base from J, with 9 bases between. DNA for the CDR3: TGTGCCAGTAGTATAATCTCGGGGAGCAATCAGCCCCAGCATTTT. Translation: CASSIISGSNQPQHF. Full variable domain (rest looked up from reference TRBV19 and TRBJ1-5): DGGITQSPKYLFRKEGQNVTLSCEQNLNHDAMYWYRQDPGQGLRLIYYSQIVNDFQKGDIAEGYSVSREKKESFPLTVTSAQKNPTAFYLCASSIISGSNQPQHFGDGTRLSIL.

The sample holds many counts of this clonotype. V and J are TRBV29-1 and TRBJ1-1; TRBD1 might be the D (6 bases). The CDR3 runs to 11 residues. The V gene's germline CDR1 is SQVTM and CDR2 ANQGSEA. The ends were cut back, 6 bases at V and 5 bases at J, with 10 bases in the middle. In DNA, the CDR3 is TGCAGCGTCAAAGGGGGAACTGAAGCTTTCTTT. Its translation: CSVKGGTEAFF.

In this sample, this clonotype turned up many times. The chain has TRBV28 and TRBJ2-7, with D perhaps TRBD1 or TRBD2 (5 bases each). CDR1 and CDR2 from the germline V gene are MDHEN and SYDVKM. The CDR3 covers 14 residues. V was clipped by 2 bases and J by 2 bases, with 10 bases between them. The CDR3 DNA reads TGTGCCAGCAGTTTAACCGGGACCACCTACGAGCAGTACTTC. Its translation: CASSLTGTTYEQYF.

The chain couples TRBV10-3 to TRBJ2-2; D not resolved. Trimming removed 6 bases at V and 6 bases at J, with 8 bases between. This CDR3 comprises 12 residues. CDR1 and CDR2 (germline): ENHRY, SYGVKD. The CDR3 region is CAIRYISGELFF. In nucleotides, the CDR3 is TGTGCCATCAGATACATATCCGGGGAGCTGTTTTTT.

This clonotype has ten or more counts. The J gene is TRBJ1-2, the V gene TRBV19; 7 nucleotides match TRBD1. This CDR3 comprises 13 residues. Germline V gives CDR1 LNHDA, CDR2 SQIVND (reference sequence). V lost 3 bases, J lost 4 bases, and 2 bases stayed unmatched. The CDR3 loop reads CASSIGDSYGYTF. In DNA form, the CDR3 reads TGTGCCAGTAGTATCGGGGACAGCTATGGCTACACCTTC.

At least ten counts were recorded for this clonotype. The rearrangement joins TRBV2 to TRBJ1-2; D is possibly TRBD1 (6 bases). The CDR3 contains 15 residues. Looked up from germline, CDR1 is SNHLY and CDR2 is FYNNEI. Trimming pared 3 bases from V and 5 bases from J, leaving 16 bases between. DNA for the CDR3: TGTGCCAGCAGTGAGGCCCGGGACACCTCTTATGGCTACACCTTC. Its protein is CASSEARDTSYGYTF.

This clonotype was counted at least ten times. The chain carries TRBV27 and TRBJ2-7; possible D gene TRBD2, 6 bases. This CDR3 is 15 amino acids long. The V and J ends lost 2 bases and 4 bases respectively, with 15 bases between them. CDR1 MNHEY and CDR2 SMNVEV come from the germline V gene (reference sequence). The CDR3 loop reads CASSLRAQEGYEQYF. CDR3 nucleotide sequence: TGTGCCAGCAGTTTACGTGCTCAGGAGGGTTACGAGCAGTACTTC.

This clonotype was detected only a few times. CDR3 sequence reads: CASSLSGTEGPGELFF. The CDR3 coding sequence is TGTGCCAGCAGCTTGTCCGGGACAGAAGGTCCCGGGGAGCTGTTTTTT. The chain has TRBV28 and TRBJ2-2; TRBD1 matches 7 bases. Germline V CDR1 and CDR2: MDHEN, SYDVKM. V was pared by 6 bases and J by 6 bases, with 13 bases of the junction left unmatched. This CDR3 has 16 amino acids. Using reference TRBV28 and TRBJ2-2 for the parts outside the CDR3, the full variable domain is DVKVTQSSRYLVKRTGEKVFLECVQDMDHENMFWYRQDPGLGLRLIYFSYDVKMKEKGDIPEGYSVSREKKERFSLILESASTNQTSMYLCASSLSGTEGPGELFFGEGSRLTVL.

The table lists this clonotype with many counts. The chain is built from TRBV6-2 or TRBV6-3 and TRBJ2-7, with TRBD2 matching over 11 bases. Germline lookup yields CDR1 MNHEY and CDR2 SVGEGT. V was pared by 7 bases and J by 3 bases, with 8 bases of the junction left unmatched. CDR3 length equals 15 residues. As DNA, the CDR3 is TGTGCCAGCACCACCACTAGCGGGGGATTCTACGAGCAGTACTTC. Protein sequence: CASTTTSGGFYEQYF.

In this sample, this clonotype turned up many times. The chain employs TRBV7-9 and TRBJ2-3; 9 bases line up with TRBD2. There are 15 residues in the CDR3. Trimming took 3 bases from V and 3 from J; bases not matched to a gene: 4. From germline, CDR1 is SEHNR and CDR2 FQNEAQ (reference sequence). The CDR3 sequence is CASSLGSGGTDTQYF. The CDR3 nucleotides are TGTGCCAGCAGCTTGGGAAGCGGGGGGACAGATACGCAGTATTTT.

This chain joins TRBV7-8 and TRBJ2-5, with 9 bases matching TRBD2. The CDR3 has 14 residues. Germline V gene sequence: CDR1 SGHVS, CDR2 FQNEAQ. V lost 2 bases to trimming and J lost 4 bases; unmatched junction nucleotides: 2. The CDR3 DNA is TGTGCCAGCAGCTTATTTAGCGGGGGAGAGACCCAGTACTTC. This encodes CASSLFSGGETQYF.

This clonotype was found a few times. This sequence joins TRBV14 and TRBJ1-6; no firm D call. Trimming stripped 6 bases from V and 6 bases from J, with 18 bases between. Germline loops: CDR1 SGHDN, CDR2 FVKESK. The CDR3 is made up of 16 amino acids. The CDR3 loop reads CASSQHGRPTNSPLHF. CDR3 coding DNA: TGTGCCAGCAGTCAACATGGACGTCCAACTAATTCACCCCTCCACTTT.

The sample holds many counts of this clonotype. V usage is TRBV6-6 and J usage is TRBJ1-5, with D maybe TRBD1 (5 bases). The germline V gene encodes CDR1 MNHNY and CDR2 SVGAGI (reference sequence). The CDR3 is made up of 15 amino acids. V lost 2 bases to trimming and J lost 7 bases, with 15 bases between them. CDR3 DNA sequence: TGTGCCAGCAGTTACGGTGTCGGGGCCGGACAGCCCCAGCATTTT. This gives the protein CASSYGVGAGQPQHF.

This clonotype was counted a few times. This sequence joins TRBV12-3 or TRBV12-4 and TRBJ2-3; possibly TRBD1 or TRBD2 for D (5 bases each). The V end lost 1 base, the J end lost 4 bases, and 9 bases lay between the germline ends. The CDR3 runs to 14 residues. The CDR3 here is CASSLDVGADTQYF. In nucleotides, the CDR3 is TGTGCCAGCAGTTTAGATGTGGGGGCAGATACGCAGTATTTT.

The chain couples TRBV12-3 or TRBV12-4 to TRBJ2-3, with TRBD2 matching over 8 bases. The junction had 9 bases not matched to a gene; V was cut back by 6 bases and J by 4 bases. The CDR3 is 15 amino acids. CDR3 in amino acids: CASRTGTRSSDTQYF. The CDR3 region has the DNA TGTGCCAGCAGAACCGGGACTAGATCGTCAGATACGCAGTATTTT.

V is TRBV30 and J is TRBJ2-5; maybe TRBD1 (6 bases). V lost 4 bases, J lost 0 bases, and 6 bases lay in between. Germline loops: CDR1 GTSNPN, CDR2 SVGIG (reference sequence). This CDR3 spans 12 amino acids. The CDR3 region is CAWTGDQETQYF. The CDR3 DNA reads TGTGCCTGGACAGGGGACCAAGAGACCCAGTACTTC. Full variable domain (remainder filled in from reference TRBV30 and TRBJ2-5): SQTIHQWPATLVQPVGSPLSLECTVEGTSNPNLYWYRQAAGRGLQLLFYSVGIGQISSEVPQNLSASRPQDRQFILSSKKLLLSDSGFYLCAWTGDQETQYFGPGTRLLVL.

This rearrangement joins TRBV29-1 to TRBJ1-2; D gene uncertain. Between the trimmed V and J ends, which lost 4 bases and 3 bases, there was a span of 6 bases. The CDR3 loop spans 11 amino acids. CDR1 is SQVTM and CDR2 is ANQGSEA in the germline V gene. CDR3 in amino acids: CSVGSDYGYTF. The CDR3 DNA reads as TGCAGCGTTGGTAGCGACTATGGCTACACCTTC.